What follows are 24 T cell receptor beta chains derived from one specimen sequenced in a study of glioma-infiltrating T cells after dendritic cell vaccination. Some clones are missing from TCRdb's copy, which holds only in-frame ones; the method was immunoSEQ multiplex PCR. The repertoire has over 55,000 clones, 80% to 85% of them found once; the top ten carry approximately 7.9%. Sample: blood, taken before dendritic cell vaccination. The receptor source for this set is a human donor with glioblastoma.

There are a few counts of this clone. This sequence joins TRBV2 and TRBJ2-1; D possibly corresponds to TRBD1 (5 bases). The V gene's germline CDR1 is SNHLY and CDR2 FYNNEI. This CDR3 is 16 amino acids long. Trimming removed 3 bases from V and 0 bases from J, with 12 bases in between. The CDR3 here is CASSERGASSYNEQFF. CDR3 nucleotides: TGTGCCAGCAGTGAGCGTGGGGCAAGCTCCTACAATGAGCAGTTCTTC.

This clone was recorded a few times. The chain is built from TRBV4-2 and TRBJ2-7, with D maybe TRBD1 (5 bases). The CDR3 contains 14 residues. The ends were cut back, 3 bases at V and 2 bases at J, with 11 bases in the middle. From germline, CDR1 is LGHNA and CDR2 YNFKEQ. The CDR3 coding sequence is TGTGCCAGCAGCCATGCAGGGTCCACCTACGAGCAGTACTTC. It codes for CASSHAGSTYEQYF.

This clone has a handful of counts. The chain is built from TRBV7-2 and TRBJ1-2; 7 bases map to TRBD1. The CDR3 runs to 13 residues. Unmatched junction bases numbered 7, after V lost 5 bases and J lost 7 bases. Germline assignment: CDR1 SGHTA and CDR2 FQGNSA. The CDR3 loop reads CASSLPGTVGYTF. Here the CDR3 DNA reads TGTGCCAGCAGCCTCCCCGGGACAGTTGGCTACACCTTC. The variable domain in full, completed from reference TRBV7-2 and TRBJ1-2, reads GAGVSQSPSNKVTEKGKDVELRCDPISGHTALYWYRQSLGQGLEFLIYFQGNSAPDKSGLPSDRFSAERTGGSVSTLTIQRTQQEDSAVYLCASSLPGTVGYTFGSGTRLTVV.

The V call is TRBV25-1, the J call TRBJ2-7; a weak D match, TRBD2 (6 bases). The germline gives CDR1 MGHDK, CDR2 SYGVNS. Trimming stripped 4 bases from V and 6 bases from J, with 13 bases between. The CDR3 length is 13 residues. CDR3 region: CASSARDGGEQYF. The CDR3 nucleotides read TGTGCCAGCAGTGCCCGCGACGGGGGCGAGCAGTACTTC.

V gene TRBV6-6 combines with J gene TRBJ2-2, with D possibly TRBD1 on 6 matching bases. This CDR3 is built from 14 residues. Germline values: CDR1 MNHNY, CDR2 SVGAGI (reference sequence). The V gene lost 6 bases and the J gene lost 5 bases, with 13 bases spanning the gap. In DNA form, the CDR3 reads TGTGCCAGCAGATCTTTAACAGGGACCGGGGAGCTGTTTTTT. Translating gives CASRSLTGTGELFF.

V is TRBV2 and J is TRBJ2-5; 9 bases map to TRBD2. Germline CDR1 and CDR2: SNHLY and FYNNEI. With V trimmed by 4 bases and J by 5 bases, 8 bases remained unmatched. CDR3 length: 15 residues. The CDR3, as DNA: TGTGCCAGCAGTGGTGGAAGCGGGAGGTTGGAGACCCAGTACTTC. As protein: CASSGGSGRLETQYF.

This rearrangement joins TRBV5-4 to TRBJ1-1, with 7 bases identical to TRBD1. The CDR3 is 13 residues long. Germline CDR1 and CDR2: SGHNT and YYREEE (reference sequence). Trimming took 4 bases from V and 2 from J; bases not matched to a gene: 2. CDR3 bases: TGTGCCAGCAGCCGACAGGGTAACACTGAAGCTTTCTTT. The encoded protein is CASSRQGNTEAFF.

This clone was picked up one time. The CDR3 is CASRTGYSTDTQYF. CDR3 in DNA: TGCGCCAGCAGAACGGGATATAGCACAGATACGCAGTATTTT. The chain uses TRBV4-1 and TRBJ2-3; TRBD2 might be the D (5 bases). V lost 6 bases and J 0 bases, leaving 10 bases between the germline ends. Germline CDR1 is MGHRA and CDR2 is YSYEKL. The CDR3 totals 14 residues.

This clone showed up just once. This chain links TRBV6-5 with TRBJ2-7; 9 positions agree with TRBD1. Germline lookup yields CDR1 MNHEY and CDR2 SVGAGI. This CDR3 has 13 residues. V lost 7 bases and J lost 6; bases outside the gene matches: 7. The chain's CDR3 is CASINGQGSEQYF. The CDR3 DNA reads as TGTGCCAGCATTAATGGACAGGGGAGCGAGCAGTACTTC.

The chain has TRBV2 and TRBJ2-5, with D maybe TRBD1 (5 bases). TRBJ2-7 explains the end of the DNA better; the J call may be wrong. Germline CDR1 reads SNHLY; CDR2 reads FYNNEI. The CDR3 consists of 17 residues. The CDR3 is CASSEALWQGQAYEQYF. The CDR3 DNA reads TGTGCCAGCAGTGAAGCGCTTTGGCAGGGTCAGGCCTACGAGCAGTACTTC.

The genes are TRBV6-6 and TRBJ1-3; D gene unclear. CDR3 length: 11 residues. V dropped 5 bases and J dropped 3 bases, with 2 bases sitting between them. Germline CDR1 and CDR2: MNHNY and SVGAGI (reference sequence). The CDR3 region has the DNA TGTGCCAGCAGTCGTGGAAACACCATATATTTT. Protein product: CASSRGNTIYF.

V gene TRBV14 combines with J gene TRBJ2-1, with D tentatively TRBD1 (6 bases). V dropped 0 bases and J dropped 5 bases, with 14 bases sitting between them. The CDR3 extends over 16 amino acids. In germline, CDR1 is SGHDN, CDR2 FVKESK. Written as DNA, the CDR3 is TGTGCCAGCAGCCAAGATAGGCCAGGGGCACACAATGAGCAGTTCTTC. Residues: CASSQDRPGAHNEQFF.

This clone was found once. The chain recombines TRBV2 with TRBJ1-1; D not certain. V dropped 2 bases and J dropped 4 bases, with 11 bases sitting between them. The CDR3 loop spans 14 amino acids. Germline V gives CDR1 SNHLY, CDR2 FYNNEI. Here the CDR3 reads CASSERSWATEAFF. The CDR3 DNA follows: TGTGCCAGCAGTGAACGATCGTGGGCCACTGAAGCTTTCTTT.

This chain connects TRBV7-2 to TRBJ1-1; D uncertain. The CDR3 sequence is 14 residues long. V lost 1 base and J 1 base, leaving 7 bases between the germline ends. CDR1 is SGHTA and CDR2 is FQGNSA in the germline V gene. This CDR3 reads CASSLVGGNTEAFF. For the CDR3, the DNA is TGTGCCAGCAGCTTAGTAGGAGGGAACACTGAAGCTTTCTTT.

The rearrangement joins TRBV27 to TRBJ2-6, with a tentative D call TRBD2 (7 bases). Germline V gene sequence: CDR1 MNHEY, CDR2 SMNVEV (reference sequence). V dropped 5 bases and J dropped 0 bases, with 11 bases sitting between them. The CDR3 extends over 16 amino acids. The DNA for the CDR3 is TGTGCCAGCAGTAGGGGGGGCGACTCTGGGGCCAACGTCCTGACTTTC. Translation: CASSRGGDSGANVLTF.

The chain uses TRBV15 and TRBJ2-4, with TRBD2 identical over 9 bases. Germline V lookup: CDR1 LNHNV, CDR2 YYDKDF (reference sequence). Trimming at V came to 1 base and at J to 0 bases, leaving 4 bases not matched to a gene. The CDR3 runs to 17 residues. The CDR3: CATSRGLAEVAKNIQYF. In DNA form, the CDR3 reads TGTGCCACCAGCAGAGGACTAGCGGAAGTAGCCAAAAACATTCAGTACTTC.

The gene calls are TRBV7-2 and TRBJ1-2, with D uncertain. Germline CDR1 is SGHTA and CDR2 is FQGNSA. This CDR3 is 14 amino acids long. Trimming removed 1 base from V and 7 bases from J, with 13 bases in between. This chain's CDR3 is CASSLEADGLGYTF. The CDR3 DNA is TGTGCCAGCAGCTTAGAAGCCGATGGGCTTGGCTACACCTTC.

This chain links TRBV6-1 with TRBJ2-1, with 8 bases fitting TRBD1. Trimming at V came to 4 bases and at J to 6 bases, leaving 5 bases not matched to a gene. The CDR3 covers 14 residues. The V gene's germline CDR1 is MNHNS and CDR2 SASEGT. As DNA, the CDR3 is TGTGCCAGCAGTGTGACAGGGGAGGTCAATGAGCAGTTCTTC. Translation gives CASSVTGEVNEQFF.

In its sample, this clone was seen a few times. This rearrangement joins TRBV4-1 to TRBJ2-1; 9 bases agree with TRBD2. The germline V gene has CDR1 MGHRA and CDR2 YSYEKL. This CDR3 spans 17 amino acids. The V and J ends lost 1 base and 7 bases, in that order; junction bases with no gene match: 11. CDR3 amino acids: CASSQGAAGGPQNEQFF. The CDR3 region has the DNA TGCGCCAGCAGCCAAGGGGCTGCGGGGGGGCCTCAGAATGAGCAGTTCTTC.

J is TRBJ1-1 and V is TRBV6-6; unclear D gene. V lost 8 bases and J lost 6, with 13 bases in between. Germline V CDR1 and CDR2: MNHNY, SVGAGI (reference sequence). The CDR3 runs to 12 residues. The CDR3 coding sequence is TGTGCCAGCGGATTACAGAGGGCTGAAGCTTTCTTT. This translates into CASGLQRAEAFF.

This clone was found once. V and J are TRBV5-6 and TRBJ2-7; 8 bases map to TRBD2. Germline CDR1 and CDR2: SGHDT and YYEEEE. With V trimmed by 4 bases and J by 0 bases, 6 bases remained unmatched. The CDR3 contains 15 residues. The CDR3 bases are TGTGCCAGCAGCCCGGCCAGCGGGGGCTCCTACGAGCAGTACTTC. It specifies CASSPASGGSYEQYF. Full variable domain (rest looked up from reference TRBV5-6 and TRBJ2-7): DAGVTQSPTHLIKTRGQQVTLRCSPKSGHDTVSWYQQALGQGPQFIFQYYEEEERQRGNFPDRFSGHQFPNYSSELNVNALLLGDSALYLCASSPASGGSYEQYFGPGTRLTVT.

The V call is TRBV18, the J call TRBJ2-1; D perhaps matches TRBD2 (6 bases). Germline V lookup: CDR1 KGHSH, CDR2 LQKENI. With 0 bases removed from V and 7 bases from J, the gap between germline ends came to 16 bases. The CDR3 totals 16 residues. The CDR3 is CASSPPGGNVLNEQFF. For the CDR3, the DNA is TGTGCCAGCTCACCACCGGGGGGTAATGTTTTGAATGAGCAGTTCTTC.

This clone was observed once. The chain is built from TRBV19 and TRBJ1-5, with D perhaps matching TRBD1 (5 bases). CDR1 LNHDA and CDR2 SQIVND come from the germline V gene (reference sequence). V was trimmed by 4 bases and J by 3 bases, leaving 16 bases between them. This CDR3 is built from 16 residues. CDR3 amino acids: CASSTERGRDNQPQHF. The DNA for the CDR3 is TGTGCCAGTAGTACGGAGAGAGGCAGGGACAATCAGCCCCAGCATTTT. The complete variable domain, with remaining parts taken from reference TRBV19 and TRBJ1-5, reads DGGITQSPKYLFRKEGQNVTLSCEQNLNHDAMYWYRQDPGQGLRLIYYSQIVNDFQKGDIAEGYSVSREKKESFPLTVTSAQKNPTAFYLCASSTERGRDNQPQHFGDGTRLSIL.

V gene TRBV4-3 combines with J gene TRBJ2-5; tentative D call: TRBD1 (6 bases). This CDR3 has 13 amino acids. The V gene's germline CDR1 is LGHNA and CDR2 YSLEER. The germline V and J ends were trimmed by 4 bases and 2 bases, with 8 bases remaining between them. CDR3 loop: CASSLGQQETQYF. In DNA form, the CDR3 reads TGCGCCAGCAGCCTCGGACAGCAAGAGACCCAGTACTTC.